This TCR beta chain was captured in a study of blood T cell repertoires in COVID-19. Study details: The United States, Italy and Spain were the sources of the acute and convalescent COVID-19 samples. T cells, B-cell-depleted T cells, or PBMCs supplied cDNA or gDNA.

On this clone itself: Other DNA sequences of this sample code for an identical CDR3.

The CDR3 extends over 13 amino acids. The V gene's germline CDR1 is MDHEN and CDR2 SYDVKM. V shed 3 bases and J shed 1 base, with 7 bases lying between them. Original data processing: Amplification of reference gene primers was used by the study to estimate nucleated cell counts. Here immunoSEQ multiplex PCR was the method, and the copy in TCRdb shows in-frame clones only, minus some. V and J calls and clone size are given by that table; D and trimming were obtained from the DNA. The sample lists 70,000 to 80,000 clones, 80% to 95% seen once, with less than 6% in the top ten. Sequencing input: peripheral blood. The chain recombines TRBV28 with TRBJ2-7, with a weak D call TRBD2 (6 bases). This clonotype was obtained from a woman in her fifties or sixties with active COVID-19. The CDR3 spells CASSFGGSYEQYF. The CDR3 DNA follows: TGTGCCAGCAGTTTCGGGGGATCCTACGAGCAGTACTTC.